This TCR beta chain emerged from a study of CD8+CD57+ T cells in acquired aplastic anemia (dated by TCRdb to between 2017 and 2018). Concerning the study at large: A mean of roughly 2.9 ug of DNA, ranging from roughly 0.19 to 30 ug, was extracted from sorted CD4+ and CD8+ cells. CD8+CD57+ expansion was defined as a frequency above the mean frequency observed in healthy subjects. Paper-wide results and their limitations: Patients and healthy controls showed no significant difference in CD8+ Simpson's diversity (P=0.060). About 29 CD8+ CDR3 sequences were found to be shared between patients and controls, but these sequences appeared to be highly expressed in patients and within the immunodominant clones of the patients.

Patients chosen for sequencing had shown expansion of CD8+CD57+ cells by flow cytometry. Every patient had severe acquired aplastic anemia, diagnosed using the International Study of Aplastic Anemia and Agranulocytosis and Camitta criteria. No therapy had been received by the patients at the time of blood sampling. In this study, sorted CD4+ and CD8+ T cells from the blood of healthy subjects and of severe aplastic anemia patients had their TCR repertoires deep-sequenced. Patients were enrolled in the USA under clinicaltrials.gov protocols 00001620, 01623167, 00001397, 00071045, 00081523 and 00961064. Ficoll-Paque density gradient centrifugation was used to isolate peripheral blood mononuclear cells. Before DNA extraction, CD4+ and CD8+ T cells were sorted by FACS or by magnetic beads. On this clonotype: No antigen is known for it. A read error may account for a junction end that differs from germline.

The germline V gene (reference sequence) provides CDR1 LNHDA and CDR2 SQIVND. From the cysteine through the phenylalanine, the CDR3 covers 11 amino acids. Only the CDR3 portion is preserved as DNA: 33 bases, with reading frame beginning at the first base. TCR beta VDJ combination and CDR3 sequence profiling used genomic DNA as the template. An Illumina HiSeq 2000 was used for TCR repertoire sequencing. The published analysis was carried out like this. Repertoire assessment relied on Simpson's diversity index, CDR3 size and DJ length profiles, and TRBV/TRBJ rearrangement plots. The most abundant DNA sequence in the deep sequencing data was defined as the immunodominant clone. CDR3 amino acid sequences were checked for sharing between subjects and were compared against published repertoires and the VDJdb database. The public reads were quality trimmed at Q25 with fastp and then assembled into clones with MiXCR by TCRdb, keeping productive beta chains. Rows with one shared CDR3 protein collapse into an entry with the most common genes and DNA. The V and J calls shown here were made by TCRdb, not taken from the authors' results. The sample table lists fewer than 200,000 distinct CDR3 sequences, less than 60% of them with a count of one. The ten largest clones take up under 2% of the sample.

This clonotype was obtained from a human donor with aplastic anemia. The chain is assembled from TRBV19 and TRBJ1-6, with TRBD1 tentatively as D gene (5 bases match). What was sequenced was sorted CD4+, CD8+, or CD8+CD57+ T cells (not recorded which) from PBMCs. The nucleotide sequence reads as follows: TGTGCCAGTAGTACTCCGGGACCCCTCTACTTT. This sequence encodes CASSTPGPLYF.